This T cell receptor (beta chain) comes out of a study of glioma-infiltrating T cells. The CDR3 consists of 12 residues. Germline lookup yields CDR1 DFQATT and CDR2 SNEGSKA (reference sequence). Trimming took 3 bases from V and 3 from J; bases not matched to a gene: 2. The iRepertoire nested amplicon-rescue multiplex PCR amplified TCR alpha and beta CDR3s from RNA. TCRdb re-derived calls from the multiplex PCR reads in MiXCR, one entry per CDR3 protein. The sample shows some 190,000 distinct CDR3 sequences, more than 25% of them seen only once. This clonotype occurred many times. The chain links TRBV20-1 to TRBJ2-7; 7 bases match TRBD2. Sequencing input: glioma tissue, nonneoplastic brain tissue, or PBMCs (not recorded which). This sequence was found in a human donor with low-grade glioma or glioblastoma, undergoing nonglioma brain surgery, or in good health (not recorded which). CDR3 sequence reads: CSARGEGYEQYF. CDR3 DNA: TGCAGTGCTAGGGGGGAGGGCTACGAGCAGTACTTC.